This T cell receptor (beta chain) was documented in a study of long-term antiretroviral therapy in people with HIV. V was pared by 1 base and J by 10 bases, with 14 bases between. Germline values: CDR1 SGHVS, CDR2 FNYEAQ. This CDR3 region has 13 residues. It was version v3.0 of the immunoSEQ assay that was run at survey level. Repertoires were generated with immunoSEQ multiplex PCR, while TCRdb's copy carries only in-frame clones and drops some. The sample lists fewer than 55,000 clones, 90% to 95% occurring once. V usage is TRBV7-6 and J usage is TRBJ2-7, with D unresolved. The material was unsorted PBMCs, obtained 3.7 years after starting antiretroviral therapy. The TCR comes from a woman in her forties or fifties with HIV. The CDR3 protein is CASSLEPLSGQYF. CDR3 DNA: TGTGCCAGCAGCTTAGAACCGTTATCTGGTCAGTACTTC.